One sample yielded the 22 T cell receptor beta chains listed below, sequenced in a study of T cells after yellow fever vaccination. TCRdb independently ran MiXCR on the 5' RACE reads; one entry per CDR3 protein. In the table there are some 390,000 distinct CDR3 sequences, approximately 5.7% of which are singletons. The input for sequencing was PBMCs, taken 5 days after the yellow fever booster vaccination. The receptors were sampled from a man aged 30-40 years who received the YFV17D yellow fever vaccine.

The gene calls are TRBV28 and TRBJ2-3; D uncertain. The V gene's germline CDR1 is MDHEN and CDR2 SYDVKM. Trimming cost V 2 bases and J 6 bases, with 6 bases left between them. The CDR3 spans 12 residues. The chain's CDR3 is CASSLGIDTQYF. The CDR3 DNA reads TGTGCCAGCAGTTTAGGGATCGATACGCAGTATTTT.

The rearrangement links TRBV9 to TRBJ2-1; 7 bases line up with TRBD2. This CDR3 comprises 15 residues. V dropped 0 bases and J dropped 8; count of bases not matched to a gene: 8. Looked up from germline, CDR1 is SGDLS and CDR2 is YYNGEE. CDR3 bases: TGTGCCAGCAGCGTAGGGGGGGGGAAAGGAGATGAGCAGTTCTTC. Translating it yields CASSVGGGKGDEQFF.

In its sample, this clonotype was seen a few times. The CDR3 bases are TGCGCCAGTCAAACTCCGTTCTTC. Amino acids: CASQTPFF. The gene calls are TRBV5-1 and TRBJ2-1, with D unresolved. The ends were cut back, 8 bases at V and 15 bases at J, with 9 bases in the middle. The CDR3 extends over 8 amino acids. Germline V gene lookup returns CDR1 SGHRS and CDR2 YFSETQ.

This clonotype came up many times. The rearrangement joins TRBV12-3 or TRBV12-4 to TRBJ2-3; TRBD1 agrees at 7 bases. Unmatched junction bases numbered 10, after V lost 1 base and J lost 9 bases. The length of the CDR3 is 15 residues. CDR3 amino acids: CASSLEGAAHRTQYF. CDR3 coding DNA: TGTGCCAGCAGTTTAGAGGGGGCCGCTCACAGGACGCAGTATTTT.

This clonotype was seen at least ten times. The gene calls are TRBV10-2 and TRBJ2-1; 8 positions match TRBD2. The CDR3 contains 17 residues. CDR1 is WSHSY and CDR2 is SAAADI in the germline V gene. The V segment lost 3 bases and the J segment 4 bases; nucleotides outside the gene matches: 11. CDR3 protein: CASSESAGVIRYNEQFF. The CDR3 region has the DNA TGCGCCAGCAGTGAATCAGCGGGAGTTATTCGTTACAATGAGCAGTTCTTC.

This clonotype was detected only a few times. The rearrangement links TRBV27 to TRBJ2-7; TRBD1 agrees at 7 bases. Germline V lookup: CDR1 MNHEY, CDR2 SMNVEV (reference sequence). The V segment lost 2 bases and the J segment 4 bases; nucleotides outside the gene matches: 11. CDR3 length: 16 amino acids. The CDR3 is CASSLDFGTETYEQYF. The DNA of the CDR3 is TGTGCCAGCAGTTTAGATTTCGGGACAGAGACTTACGAGCAGTACTTC.

The chain carries TRBV20-1 and TRBJ2-1; the match to TRBD2 covers 8 bases. V trimming: 5 bases; J trimming: 9 bases; junction bases outside the gene matches: 12. Germline CDR1 and CDR2: DFQATT and SNEGSKA (reference sequence). The CDR3 sequence is 14 residues long. The CDR3 nucleotides are TGCAGTGCTGGACCCGGGACTAGATTTAGTGAGCAGTTCTTC. Encoded protein: CSAGPGTRFSEQFF.

This sequence joins TRBV6-5 and TRBJ1-1; D not resolved. Germline assignment: CDR1 MNHEY and CDR2 SVGAGI. Trimming removed 0 bases from V and 0 bases from J, with 8 bases in between. The CDR3 covers 15 residues. This chain's CDR3 is CASSYSQLLNTEAFF. CDR3 coding DNA: TGTGCCAGCAGTTACTCGCAGCTCTTGAACACTGAAGCTTTCTTT.

At least ten counts were recorded for this clonotype. This rearrangement joins TRBV28 to TRBJ2-7; a weak D match, TRBD1 (6 bases). CDR1 is MDHEN and CDR2 is SYDVKM in the germline V gene. V was shortened by 3 bases and J by 3 bases, with 9 bases between the two germline ends. This CDR3 comprises 13 residues. CDR3 region: CASSFLDSYEQYF. CDR3 coding DNA: TGTGCCAGCAGTTTTCTGGACAGCTACGAGCAGTACTTC.

The rearrangement links TRBV30 to TRBJ2-2, with 14 bases that match TRBD2. CDR1 and CDR2 from the germline V gene are GTSNPN and SVGIG (reference sequence). CDR3 length equals 18 residues. The junction had 12 bases not matched to a gene; V was cut back by 5 bases and J by 4 bases. The CDR3: CAWGRRGTSGSLTGELFF. Written as DNA, the CDR3 is TGTGCCTGGGGGCGACGAGGGACTAGCGGGAGCCTCACCGGGGAGCTGTTTTTT.

This clonotype was detected many times. The rearrangement joins TRBV5-6 to TRBJ2-1, with TRBD2 matching 9 bases. The germline V gene has CDR1 SGHDT and CDR2 YYEEEE. With 4 bases clipped from V and 4 bases from J, the junction kept 6 bases outside the gene matches. The CDR3 is 15 amino acids. This CDR3 reads CASSRGLAGYNEQFF. CDR3 coding DNA: TGTGCCAGCAGCAGGGGGCTAGCGGGATACAATGAGCAGTTCTTC.

V and J are TRBV10-3 and TRBJ2-5; TRBD2 matches 10 bases. The V and J ends lost 4 bases and 3 bases, in that order; junction bases with no gene match: 5. CDR1 ENHRY and CDR2 SYGVKD come from the germline V gene. The CDR3 length is 15 residues. Here the CDR3 reads CAISGGLALEETQYF. In DNA, the CDR3 is TGTGCCATCAGTGGGGGACTAGCGTTAGAAGAGACCCAGTACTTC.

This clonotype appeared many times. This chain links TRBV5-6 with TRBJ2-1; D is unclear. Germline CDR1 reads SGHDT; CDR2 reads YYEEEE. Trimming took off 2 bases at V and 7 bases at J, with 4 bases between the two ends. The CDR3 consists of 11 residues. The CDR3 is CASSLENEQFF. In DNA, the CDR3 is TGTGCCAGCAGCTTAGAGAATGAGCAGTTCTTC.

The chain carries TRBV27 and TRBJ1-2; unclear D gene. Trimming shortened V by 3 bases and J by 7 bases, and 15 bases separated the two germline ends. Germline CDR1 reads MNHEY; CDR2 reads SMNVEV (reference sequence). The CDR3 has 14 residues. CDR3 protein: CASSFDAVASGYTF. The CDR3 coding sequence is TGTGCCAGCAGTTTTGACGCGGTGGCGAGTGGCTACACCTTC.

The J gene is TRBJ2-5, the V gene TRBV29-1, with 11 nucleotides matching TRBD2. Germline CDR1 reads SQVTM; CDR2 reads ANQGSEA. V shed 5 bases, J shed 1 base, and the junction held 9 bases outside the gene matches. This CDR3 is built from 16 residues. The CDR3 region is CSVSWGLADTQETQYF. The CDR3 DNA reads TGCAGCGTTAGTTGGGGACTAGCGGATACCCAAGAGACCCAGTACTTC.

In this sample, this clonotype turned up many times. This sequence joins TRBV7-8 and TRBJ2-7; D is unclear. Germline V gene lookup returns CDR1 SGHVS and CDR2 FQNEAQ. Trimming shortened V by 5 bases and J by 4 bases, and 9 bases separated the two germline ends. The CDR3 covers 12 residues. The CDR3 sequence is CASSALQYEQYF. The DNA for the CDR3 is TGTGCCAGCAGCGCGCTTCAATACGAGCAGTACTTC.

This clonotype was picked up a small number of times. The chain combines TRBV14 with TRBJ2-3, with D possibly matching TRBD2 (5 bases). Germline CDR1 is SGHDN and CDR2 is FVKESK. CDR3 length: 17 amino acids. Trimming removed 3 bases at V and 6 bases at J, with 22 bases between. The CDR3 bases are TGTGCCAGCAGCCAGTCGGGAAATGGAGCACGGGCCGATACGCAGTATTTT. Protein product: CASSQSGNGARADTQYF.

This clonotype was observed a handful of times. The V gene is TRBV7-2, the J gene TRBJ2-7; D not resolved. The CDR3 is 14 amino acids. V lost 2 bases and J lost 1, with 9 bases in between. Germline values: CDR1 SGHTA, CDR2 FQGNSA. The CDR3 sequence is CASSLTFGSYEQYF. CDR3 nucleotides: TGTGCCAGCAGCTTAACTTTTGGATCCTACGAGCAGTACTTC.

This clonotype was seen more than once but under ten times. The DNA of the CDR3 is TGCGCCAGCAGCCCCGGACAGGGGGTCGGCACCGGGGAGCTGTTTTTT. It translates to CASSPGQGVGTGELFF. V gene TRBV5-1 combines with J gene TRBJ2-2, with 10 bases identical to TRBD1. Germline trimming cut 4 bases from V and 4 bases from J; bases unmatched to any gene: 7. The CDR3 runs to 16 residues. Germline V lookup: CDR1 SGHRS, CDR2 YFSETQ.

The chain uses TRBV20-1 and TRBJ2-7; D is undetermined. Germline V gene sequence: CDR1 DFQATT, CDR2 SNEGSKA (reference sequence). The CDR3 contains 13 residues. V was cut by 1 base and J by 1 base, with 8 bases left in between. CDR3 sequence reads: CSARGFSSYEQYF. The CDR3 nucleotides are TGCAGTGCTAGAGGATTCAGTTCCTACGAGCAGTACTTC.

This clonotype was seen ten or more times. The chain recombines TRBV7-2 with TRBJ1-1, with 10 bases matching TRBD1. V lost 6 bases, J lost 5 bases, and 12 bases stayed unmatched. The CDR3 has 16 amino acids. Germline assignment: CDR1 SGHTA and CDR2 FQGNSA. CDR3 loop: CASSLSMGQGRTEAFF. DNA of the CDR3: TGTGCCAGCAGTCTTAGTATGGGACAGGGGAGGACTGAAGCTTTCTTT.

The chain joins TRBV5-6 to TRBJ1-4; the D is unclear. This CDR3 has 13 amino acids. CDR1 and CDR2 from the germline V gene are SGHDT and YYEEEE. Trimming left V 2 bases short and J 12 bases short, with 14 bases between. The CDR3, as DNA: TGTGCCAGCAGCTTATGGCCCTCAAACCAACTGTTTTTT. The encoded protein is CASSLWPSNQLFF.